What follows are 3 T cell receptor beta chains derived from one specimen sequenced in a study of shared clonotypes between healthy human individuals. Assay used: immunoSEQ multiplex PCR; TCRdb lists only in-frame clones, some missing. Of about 680,000 clones in the sample, about 92% were seen once. CD45RO negativity and positive selection for CCR7 defined naive CD8 cells, a population that excluded terminally differentiated effector memory CD45RA+ cells. Sequencing used naive CD8+ T cells sorted from blood. The receptors originated from a man under 40 in good health.

Only one count was recorded for this clone. This chain links TRBV7-9 with TRBJ2-1; 16 bases are shared with TRBD2. Germline trimming cut 3 bases from V and 13 bases from J; bases unmatched to any gene: 6. Germline CDR1 is SEHNR and CDR2 is FQNEAQ (reference sequence). The CDR3 extends over 15 amino acids. The CDR3 DNA is TGTGCCAGCAGCTTGGGACTAGCGGGAGGGGTATATCAGTTCTTC. Translated: CASSLGLAGGVYQFF. Complete variable domain (other parts from reference TRBV7-9 and TRBJ2-1): DTGVSQNPRHKITKRGQNVTFRCDPISEHNRLYWYRQTLGQGPEFLTYFQNEAQLEKSRLLSDRFSAERPKGSFSTLEIQRTEQGDSAMYLCASSLGLAGGVYQFFGPGTRLTVL.

V usage is TRBV29-1 and J usage is TRBJ2-7, with D possibly called TRBD1 or TRBD2 (6 bases each). CDR1 is SQVTM and CDR2 is ANQGSEA in the germline V gene. This CDR3 has 14 residues. V was cut by 4 bases and J by 1 base, with 14 bases left in between. The CDR3 DNA reads TGCAGCGTTGTTACGGGGGCGAAGTCCTACGAGCAGTACTTC. This encodes CSVVTGAKSYEQYF.

This chain joins TRBV19 and TRBJ2-3, with 9 positions matching TRBD2. The V segment lost 6 bases and the J segment 2 bases; nucleotides outside the gene matches: 6. The CDR3 is made up of 15 amino acids. Germline lookup yields CDR1 LNHDA and CDR2 SQIVND (reference sequence). In nucleotides, the CDR3 is TGTGCCAGTAGCCTGGGACTAGCTGCCACAGATACGCAGTATTTT. Its protein is CASSLGLAATDTQYF.